This T cell receptor beta chain is from a study of shared clonotypes between healthy human individuals. Using immunoSEQ multiplex PCR, the repertoire was profiled, and TCRdb retains in-frame clones only, with some absent. The sample holds some 2 million clones, 90% to 95% seen once. Source material: naive CD4+ T cells sorted from blood. Regarding subset: CD45RA+ positively selected. This TCR was sampled from a man aged 18 to 35 in good health.

The CDR3 spells CASSLVPPTGSIDNEQFF. The CDR3 nucleotides are TGTGCCAGCAGCTTAGTCCCCCCCACAGGGTCGATCGACAATGAGCAGTTCTTC. The chain carries TRBV11-2 and TRBJ2-1; tentative D call: TRBD1 (6 bases). CDR1 is SGHAT, CDR2 FQNNGV, per germline. The CDR3 is made up of 18 amino acids. V was shortened by 1 base and J by 5 bases, with 21 bases between the two germline ends.